This T cell receptor (beta chain) was captured in a study of blood T cell repertoires in COVID-19. Across the study: Whether acute or convalescent, the COVID-19 samples came from the United States, Italy and Spain.

Clones were read by immunoSEQ multiplex PCR, and TCRdb kept only the in-frame ones, dropping some. The sample holds a few hundred thousand clones; 85% are singletons and the top ten take around 19%. This CDR3 contains 13 residues. CDR1 GTSNPN and CDR2 SVGIG come from the germline V gene (reference sequence). Losses at the gene ends were 0 bases for V and 9 bases for J; bases not matched to a gene: 3. This clone was observed once. Specimen: PBMCs or T cells enriched from blood (not recorded which). The chain is built from TRBV30 and TRBJ1-5, with 9 bases aligning to TRBD1. This sequence originates from a man aged 40-49 years who had recovered from COVID-19. The CDR3 DNA reads as TGTGCCTGGAGTGTACAGGGACAGGGGCCCCAGCATTTT. Protein product: CAWSVQGQGPQHF.